This TCR beta chain is drawn from a study of control samples from healthy donors and cancer patients. Germline V gene data show CDR1 as SGHTA and CDR2 as FQGNSA. The V end lost 0 bases, the J end lost 0 bases, and 9 bases lay between the germline ends. CDR3 length equals 16 residues. Clones were read by immunoSEQ multiplex PCR, and TCRdb kept only the in-frame ones, dropping some. The sample includes fewer than 500,000 clones, 75% to 95% of them seen just once. This clone was recorded once. The sequenced material came from PBMCs. The chain uses TRBV7-2 and TRBJ1-3; D not certain. This receptor was identified in a man in his forties with head and neck cancer. This chain's CDR3 is CASSLAIPRSGNTIYF. As DNA, the CDR3 is TGTGCCAGCAGCTTAGCGATCCCGCGCTCTGGAAACACCATATATTTT.